The 12 T cell receptor beta chains below were found in one sample sequenced in a study of siplizumab effects on memory and regulatory T cells (dated by TCRdb to between 2018 and 2021). The protocol used for the library was the immunoSEQ multiplex PCR assay. Here the immuneACCESS table is served through TCRdb, limited to in-frame sequences with V and J called. Missing clones are a known gap in these copies; in checked studies unresolved V genes cover under half, and the rest lacks a known reason. The sample includes roughly 97,000 clones, with approximately 93% observed a single time. Of the sample, about 0.62% falls within the top ten clones. The sample comprised Tregs sorted from blood. The receptors were sampled from a human donor in good health.

The chain has TRBV7-8 and TRBJ2-7, with a tentative D call TRBD2 (6 bases). The CDR3 length is 12 residues. Germline V gives CDR1 SGHVS, CDR2 FQNEAQ. V was pared by 3 bases and J by 6 bases, with 9 bases between. As DNA, the CDR3 is TGTGCCAGCAGCTTTTCGGGGGTCGAGCAGTACTTC. Translated: CASSFSGVEQYF.

This clone is a singleton in its sample. The CDR3 spells CASSPSGRSTNEKLFF. CDR3 coding DNA: TGTGCCAGCTCACCCTCGGGGAGATCAACTAATGAAAAACTGTTTTTT. This chain joins TRBV18 and TRBJ1-4; D gene unclear. CDR3 length: 16 amino acids. Trimming took 3 bases from V and 0 from J, leaving 11 bases between them. Per germline, CDR1 KGHSH and CDR2 LQKENI.

V is TRBV19 and J is TRBJ1-2; weak D call: TRBD1 (5 bases). Germline V gene lookup returns CDR1 LNHDA and CDR2 SQIVND (reference sequence). With 4 bases removed from V and 0 bases from J, the gap between germline ends came to 9 bases. This CDR3 has 14 amino acids. CDR3 in amino acids: CASSRGGANYGYTF. The CDR3 bases are TGTGCCAGTAGTAGGGGGGGAGCTAACTATGGCTACACCTTC.

The chain is built from TRBV7-2 and TRBJ1-2; TRBD1 agrees at 7 bases. V shed 5 bases and J 3 bases; nucleotides not matched to a gene: 12. This CDR3 contains 16 residues. Germline-derived CDR1 and CDR2 are SGHTA and FQGNSA. CDR3 sequence (DNA): TGTGCCAGCAGCCCTCCGAGAGGGGGCTTGTACTATGGCTACACCTTC. Amino acids: CASSPPRGGLYYGYTF.

The chain joins TRBV5-1 to TRBJ2-7; D gene uncertain. The CDR3 sequence is 16 residues long. Trimming took 0 bases from V and 4 from J, leaving 17 bases between them. Germline CDR1 is SGHRS and CDR2 is YFSETQ. This CDR3 reads CASSLDPWSLDYEQYF. CDR3 in DNA: TGCGCCAGCAGCTTGGACCCCTGGTCCCTTGATTACGAGCAGTACTTC.

The DNA for the CDR3 is TGTGCCAGCAGCCCCCGGCGCCTAGCGGGACGAGAGCAGTTCTTC. Protein product: CASSPRRLAGREQFF. The chain links TRBV7-9 to TRBJ2-1; 9 positions agree with TRBD2. Germline lookup yields CDR1 SEHNR and CDR2 FQNEAQ (reference sequence). CDR3 length: 15 amino acids. Unmatched junction bases numbered 12, after V lost 5 bases and J lost 10 bases.

The J gene is TRBJ2-3, the V gene TRBV11-2, with 7 bases aligning to TRBD2. Germline CDR1 and CDR2: SGHAT and FQNNGV. This CDR3 comprises 16 residues. Losses at the gene ends were 4 bases for V and 2 bases for J; bases not matched to a gene: 9. This CDR3 is CASSSRLAPVTDTQYF. The CDR3 DNA is TGTGCCAGCAGCTCCCGACTAGCACCAGTCACAGATACGCAGTATTTT.

This clone was detected a few times. This chain connects TRBV7-9 to TRBJ1-1; D call uncertain. The CDR3 has 14 residues. V was pared by 3 bases and J by 1 base, with 9 bases between. Per germline, CDR1 SEHNR and CDR2 FQNEAQ (reference sequence). CDR3 region: CASSLSRRNTEAFF. The CDR3 nucleotides read TGTGCCAGCAGCTTGTCCAGGAGGAACACTGAAGCTTTCTTT.

V gene TRBV7-6 combines with J gene TRBJ2-2, with TRBD1 matching over 9 bases. The CDR3 length is 17 residues. The germline gives CDR1 SGHVS, CDR2 FNYEAQ. Losses at the gene ends were 6 bases for V and 1 base for J; bases not matched to a gene: 9. This CDR3 reads CASSLPRTGVNTGELFF. CDR3 nucleotides: TGTGCCAGCAGTTTACCGAGGACAGGGGTGAACACCGGGGAGCTGTTTTTT.

The chain is built from TRBV19 and TRBJ1-5; D perhaps matches TRBD1 (5 bases). The CDR3 contains 14 residues. Per germline, CDR1 LNHDA and CDR2 SQIVND (reference sequence). The ends were cut back, 3 bases at V and 3 bases at J, with 9 bases in the middle. CDR3 sequence reads: CASSIGGSNQPQHF. The CDR3 coding sequence is TGTGCCAGTAGTATCGGGGGGTCCAATCAGCCCCAGCATTTT.

This clone showed up just once. The chain joins TRBV6-5 to TRBJ1-1; D unclear. The V and J ends lost 5 bases and 3 bases respectively, with 13 bases between them. The CDR3 has 14 residues. Germline CDR1 MNHEY, CDR2 SVGAGI. The CDR3 region is CASSLQRLYTEAFF. The CDR3 coding sequence is TGTGCCAGCAGTCTTCAGAGGCTGTACACTGAAGCTTTCTTT.

The chain recombines TRBV19 with TRBJ2-2; 9 bases align to TRBD2. The CDR3 runs 14 residues. The junction had 8 bases not matched to a gene; V was cut back by 11 bases and J by 4 bases. The germline gives CDR1 LNHDA, CDR2 SQIVND (reference sequence). CDR3 DNA: TGTGCCTCCGGGGTAGCGGGGGCCACCGGGGAGCTGTTTTTT. It encodes CASGVAGATGELFF.